The source of this T cell receptor beta chain is a study of blood T cell repertoires in COVID-19. In the original processing: Counts of nucleated cells, estimated from reference gene primer amplification, were obtained. The method was immunoSEQ multiplex PCR; TCRdb's version includes in-frame clones alone and lacks a portion of them. V and J calls and clone size are as listed in that table; D and trimming were resolved from the DNA. The repertoire holds some 73,000 clones, about four fifths seen once, with 25% to 30% in the top ten. The CDR3 runs 16 residues. Losses at the gene ends were 7 bases for V and 8 bases for J; bases not matched to a gene: 14. Germline V gene data show CDR1 as SGDLS and CDR2 as YYNGEE.

The sequence came from a human donor in a cohort sampled during active COVID-19. Specimen: peripheral blood. The rearrangement joins TRBV9 to TRBJ2-4; TRBD1 matches at 11 bases. The CDR3 DNA sequence: TGTGCCAGCGGCCCCGGGACAGGGGGTCTTTCGGACATTCAGTACTTC. It codes for CASGPGTGGLSDIQYF.